The 16 T cell receptor beta chains below all came from one sample that was sequenced in a study of blood T cells in healthy people across ages. A J-beta primer mix and a sample-barcoded 5' primer were used in a second PCR of about 6 to 12 cycles. TCRdb re-analysed the 5' RACE reads in MiXCR, keeping a single row per CDR3 protein. This sample has fewer than 1,000,000 distinct CDR3 sequences, with 46% found just once. Specimen: blood. These receptors came from a man older than 75 in good health.

The chain uses TRBV7-6 and TRBJ2-5, with no clear D. The CDR3 totals 16 residues. With 8 bases removed from V and 5 bases from J, the gap between germline ends came to 24 bases. Germline assignment: CDR1 SGHVS and CDR2 FNYEAQ. The CDR3 bases are TGTGCCAGCTCCTCACAAGCGAGGTTCCGCCTGGAGACCCAGTACTTC. This codes for CASSSQARFRLETQYF.

This clonotype showed up just a few times. The genes are TRBV28 and TRBJ2-3, with 7 nucleotides matching TRBD1. The CDR3 extends over 14 amino acids. CDR1 and CDR2 (germline): MDHEN, SYDVKM. With V trimmed by 5 bases and J by 8 bases, 10 bases remained unmatched. CDR3 nucleotide sequence: TGTGCCAGCAGTCCCCCGGGACAGACATTTACGCAGTATTTT. Amino acids: CASSPPGQTFTQYF.

Notes on this clonotype: A clone one base away is much larger, so this may be a read error. This sequence joins TRBV12-3 or TRBV12-4 and TRBJ2-1, with 8 bases aligning to TRBD2. The CDR3 covers 13 residues. With 8 bases clipped from V and 6 bases from J, the junction kept 6 bases outside the gene matches. CDR3 nucleotides: TGTGCCAGCGTTCTAGCGGGTCCCAATGAGCAGTTCTTC. It codes for CASVLAGPNEQFF.

This clonotype has just a few counts. The chain has TRBV5-1 and TRBJ2-7, with a weak D call TRBD2 (5 bases). The germline V and J ends were trimmed by 4 bases and 6 bases, with 20 bases remaining between them. The CDR3 consists of 15 residues. From germline, CDR1 is SGHRS and CDR2 YFSETQ. CDR3 nucleotides: TGCGCCAGCAGCGACTATCCGGCGAGCGATGCCGAGCAGTACTTC. Translated, it gives CASSDYPASDAEQYF.

The chain has TRBV2 and TRBJ2-3, with 9 bases identical to TRBD2. J was trimmed by 4 bases and V by 10 bases; bases with no gene match: 12. The length of the CDR3 is 15 residues. Germline V gives CDR1 SNHLY, CDR2 FYNNEI. The CDR3 DNA sequence: TGTGCCACCGGGCCAGGCGGGGGGGCCTCAGATACGCAGTATTTT. Translating it yields CATGPGGGASDTQYF.

The count of this clonotype is one. The J gene is TRBJ1-2, the V gene TRBV3-1, with TRBD1 as a possible D gene (5 bases). Per germline, CDR1 LGHDT and CDR2 YNNKEL (reference sequence). V lost 0 bases, J lost 6 bases, and 11 bases lay in between. The CDR3 runs 14 residues. The CDR3 spells CASSQDWRGHGYTF. DNA for the CDR3: TGTGCCAGCAGCCAAGATTGGAGGGGACATGGCTACACCTTC.

The rearrangement uses TRBV7-2 and TRBJ1-1, with 8 nucleotides matching TRBD1. The germline gives CDR1 SGHTA, CDR2 FQGNSA. J lost 8 bases, V lost 4 bases, and 3 bases had no gene match. The CDR3 runs to 12 residues. CDR3 region: CTSSYRGMEAFF. The CDR3, as DNA: TGTACCAGCAGCTACAGGGGGATGGAAGCTTTCTTT. Drawing the rest from reference TRBV7-2 and TRBJ1-1, the complete variable domain is GAGVSQSPSNKVTEKGKDVELRCDPISGHTALYWYRQSLGQGLEFLIYFQGNSAPDKSGLPSDRFSAERTGGSVSTLTIQRTQQEDSAVYLCTSSYRGMEAFFGQGTRLTVV.

As for this clonotype: This may be a read error: a much more frequent sequence differs by one nucleotide. J is TRBJ2-2 and V is TRBV24-1; D ambiguous. CDR1 is KGHDR, CDR2 SFDVKD, per germline. Trimming cost V 2 bases and J 3 bases, with 9 bases left between them. CDR3 size: 15 residues. CDR3 sequence (DNA): TGTGCCACCAGTGATTGGGCGGTAGACACCGGGGAGCTGTTTTTT. Translated, it gives CATSDWAVDTGELFF.

The chain has TRBV27 and TRBJ1-1; 9 nucleotides align to TRBD1. This CDR3 spans 14 amino acids. The ends lost 3 bases at V and 8 bases at J; junction bases unmatched: 7. Germline V gene data show CDR1 as MNHEY and CDR2 as SMNVEV (reference sequence). This chain's CDR3 is CASSLGTGGREAFF. CDR3 DNA: TGTGCCAGCAGTTTGGGTACAGGGGGCAGGGAAGCTTTCTTT.

The V gene is TRBV29-1, the J gene TRBJ2-1; D is possibly TRBD1 or TRBD2 (6 bases each). The V gene lost 5 bases and the J gene lost 5 bases, with 16 bases spanning the gap. CDR3 length: 14 amino acids. Germline V gene lookup returns CDR1 SQVTM and CDR2 ANQGSEA. The DNA of the CDR3 is TGCAGCGTTACAATAGGGGGACTTCACAATGAGCAGTTCTTC. It encodes CSVTIGGLHNEQFF.

This rearrangement joins TRBV5-6 to TRBJ2-2; D unclear. This CDR3 is built from 12 residues. Trimming stripped 0 bases from V and 9 bases from J, with 6 bases between. CDR1 and CDR2 (germline): SGHDT, YYEEEE. CDR3 DNA: TGTGCCAGCAGCTTGGATAGCCGGGAGCTGTTTTTT. Its protein product is CASSLDSRELFF.

The chain recombines TRBV9 with TRBJ2-1; 9 bases line up with TRBD1. This CDR3 contains 16 residues. Looked up from germline, CDR1 is SGDLS and CDR2 is YYNGEE. With 0 bases clipped from V and 8 bases from J, the junction kept 9 bases outside the gene matches. The CDR3 reads CASSVEGGTGWYEQFF. DNA for the CDR3: TGTGCCAGCAGCGTAGAAGGTGGGACAGGGTGGTATGAGCAGTTCTTC.

This clonotype was seen more than once but under ten times. V gene TRBV9 combines with J gene TRBJ2-1; tentatively, D is TRBD2 (6 bases). V shed 5 bases and J shed 10 bases, with 16 bases lying between them. This CDR3 spans 13 amino acids. Germline V gene lookup returns CDR1 SGDLS and CDR2 YYNGEE. The CDR3 nucleotides read TGTGCCAGCAGTCTAGCGCCGAATACAGAGCAGTTCTTC. Its protein is CASSLAPNTEQFF.

This clonotype was counted at least ten times. This rearrangement joins TRBV6-6 to TRBJ2-4; D may match TRBD1 or TRBD2 (7 bases each). CDR1 is MNHNY and CDR2 is SVGAGI in the germline V gene (reference sequence). Trimming cost V 6 bases and J 8 bases, with 23 bases left between them. This CDR3 region has 16 residues. For the CDR3, the DNA is TGTGCCAGCAGAACAGTTAATTGGCAGGGGGGGGACATTCAGTACTTC. Its translation: CASRTVNWQGGDIQYF.

This chain uses TRBV20-1 with TRBJ2-1; TRBD2 agrees at 13 bases. The CDR3 length is 19 residues. V gave up 5 bases and J gave up 0 bases; unmatched junction bases: 13. From germline, CDR1 is DFQATT and CDR2 SNEGSKA (reference sequence). CDR3 bases: TGCAGTGCTCCAGTATATGGACTAGCGGGAGCCAACTCCTACAATGAGCAGTTCTTC. It is translated as CSAPVYGLAGANSYNEQFF.

In this sample, this clonotype turned up once. V is TRBV27 and J is TRBJ2-7, with 8 bases identical to TRBD1. From germline, CDR1 is MNHEY and CDR2 SMNVEV (reference sequence). Trimming at V came to 6 bases and at J to 2 bases, leaving 12 bases not matched to a gene. The CDR3 length is 16 residues. The CDR3 sequence: CASSPRGKDRAYEQYF. The DNA for the CDR3 is TGTGCCAGCAGCCCGCGCGGTAAGGACAGGGCCTACGAGCAGTACTTC.